The source of this T cell receptor (beta chain) is a study of T-cell reconstitution after alpha-beta-depleted transplantation in children. As for this clonotype: Its specificity is unknown. Given a much more abundant clone one base away, this may be a read error.

The study, taken as a whole, reports: Several hundred graft clones that had expanded were reportedly the source of alpha-beta T cells about two months after transplant. For some patients, TCRbeta diversity was high at day 60 because of recipient T cells and thymic progenitors that survived. Hyperexpanded clones declined; after one year, newly produced T cells mostly supplied diversity.

During its preparation, the TCRbeta library received unique molecular identifiers. MiXCR, applied by TCRdb to the PCR reads, yields one record per CDR3 protein. There are about a million distinct CDR3 sequences in the sample; about 29% occur only once, and under 30% lies in the top ten. The germline CDR1 and CDR2 sequences are SGHRS and YFSETQ. The CDR3 contains 15 residues. The sequencing used PBMCs, mostly from graft donor cells, collected 360 days after TCRalphabeta/CD19-depleted stem cell transplant. This chain uses TRBV5-1 with TRBJ2-1; D uncertain. This clonotype was sampled from a boy younger than two who had a stem cell transplant for SCID, so the T cells may come from the graft donor. For the CDR3, the DNA is TGCCCCAGCAGCTTGGCTGGTCTAGACTACAATGAGCAGTTCTTC. Translated: CPSSLAGLDYNEQFF.